Shown below are 28 T cell receptor beta chains from a single sample sequenced in a study of cytomegalovirus exposure and HLA in healthy donors. The PCR had 60 Vbeta and 13 Jbeta primers. The method was immunoSEQ multiplex PCR; TCRdb's version includes in-frame clones alone and lacks a portion of them. The data show around 150,000 clones, around 74% seen once. Sequencing was performed on PBMCs. The source is a man between 50 and 59 years old in good health and CMV-seropositive.

The J gene is TRBJ2-1, the V gene TRBV5-1; TRBD1 matches at 8 bases. From germline, CDR1 is SGHRS and CDR2 YFSETQ. CDR3 length equals 15 residues. Losses at the gene ends were 4 bases for V and 3 bases for J; bases not matched to a gene: 6. The CDR3 loop reads CASSTDGQGYNEQFF. Written as DNA, the CDR3 is TGCGCCAGCAGCACCGACGGACAGGGCTACAATGAGCAGTTCTTC.

The gene calls are TRBV10-3 and TRBJ2-7; possibly TRBD2 for D (5 bases). Germline CDR1 reads ENHRY; CDR2 reads SYGVKD. V was shortened by 7 bases and J by 0 bases, with 16 bases between the two germline ends. The CDR3 contains 15 residues. CDR3 residues: CAIKVGYGDSYEQYF. For the CDR3, the DNA is TGTGCCATCAAGGTGGGATACGGGGACTCCTACGAGCAGTACTTC.

V and J are TRBV6-5 and TRBJ2-5, with D tentatively TRBD1 (5 bases). The DNA end is more similar to TRBJ2-7, so the J call may be wrong. Germline V gene sequence: CDR1 MNHEY, CDR2 SVGAGI. The CDR3 loop spans 13 amino acids. The CDR3: CASSYDRTYEQYF. In DNA form, the CDR3 reads TGTGCCAGCAGTTATGACAGAACATACGAGCAGTACTTC.

The chain has TRBV7-8 and TRBJ1-2, with TRBD1 as a possible D gene (6 bases). V shed 3 bases and J shed 0 bases, with 26 bases lying between them. The CDR3 runs to 20 residues. Germline loops: CDR1 SGHVS, CDR2 FQNEAQ. This CDR3 is CASSFSAGGRRDIANYGYTF. The CDR3, as DNA: TGTGCCAGCAGCTTTTCCGCGGGTGGGCGCCGGGACATCGCTAACTATGGCTACACCTTC.

This clone was seen once. This sample also contains other DNA sequences that code for the same CDR3. The chain uses TRBV5-1 and TRBJ2-3, with 7 bases that match TRBD1. The CDR3 length is 14 residues. V lost 4 bases, J lost 3 bases, and 5 bases stayed unmatched. The germline gives CDR1 SGHRS, CDR2 YFSETQ. DNA for the CDR3: TGCGCCAGCAGCCTCAGACAGGGTACAGATACGCAGTATTTT. It yields the protein CASSLRQGTDTQYF.

V and J are TRBV7-8 and TRBJ2-1, with D maybe TRBD1 (6 bases). Trimming pared 3 bases from V and 12 bases from J, leaving 12 bases between. Germline assignment: CDR1 SGHVS and CDR2 FQNEAQ. This CDR3 has 12 residues. Written as DNA, the CDR3 is TGTGCCAGCAGCTTGGACAGCGGTACGCAGTTCTTC. Protein: CASSLDSGTQFF.

The J gene is TRBJ2-5, the V gene TRBV15; 11 bases match TRBD2. Germline trimming cut 5 bases from V and 4 bases from J; bases unmatched to any gene: 15. The CDR3 has 18 residues. Germline values: CDR1 LNHNV, CDR2 YYDKDF (reference sequence). The CDR3 reads CATSGVQTSGRFRETQYF. Here the CDR3 DNA reads TGTGCCACCAGCGGCGTACAAACTAGCGGGAGATTTAGAGAGACCCAGTACTTC.

This clone was recorded once. The chain has TRBV7-6 and TRBJ1-6, with D possibly TRBD1 on 5 matching bases. The V end lost 4 bases, the J end lost 6 bases, and 13 bases lay between the germline ends. The germline V gene has CDR1 SGHVS and CDR2 FNYEAQ. The CDR3 loop spans 15 amino acids. CDR3 coding DNA: TGTGCCAGCAGCTATAGCGGGGGACCTAATTCACCCCTCCACTTT. Its translation: CASSYSGGPNSPLHF.

This chain links TRBV9 with TRBJ2-5; TRBD2 agrees at 13 bases. CDR3 length: 16 amino acids. With V trimmed by 2 bases and J by 5 bases, 6 bases remained unmatched. In germline, CDR1 is SGDLS, CDR2 YYNGEE. The CDR3 DNA follows: TGTGCCAGCAGCGTTACTAGCGGGAGGGCGGGGGAGACCCAGTACTTC. Encoded protein: CASSVTSGRAGETQYF. The full variable domain, its missing parts supplied by reference TRBV9 and TRBJ2-5, is DSGVTQTPKHLITATGQRVTLRCSPRSGDLSVYWYQQSLDQGLQFLIQYYNGEERAKGNILERFSAQQFPDLHSELNLSSLELGDSALYFCASSVTSGRAGETQYFGPGTRLLVL.

The chain uses TRBV30 and TRBJ2-2, with 10 positions matching TRBD2. Trimming removed 4 bases from V and 3 bases from J; junction bases left unmatched: 2. The CDR3 is made up of 14 amino acids. Looked up from germline, CDR1 is GTSNPN and CDR2 is SVGIG (reference sequence). This CDR3 is CAWNGLADTGELFF. For the CDR3, the DNA is TGTGCCTGGAATGGACTAGCGGACACCGGGGAGCTGTTTTTT.

This chain links TRBV5-1 with TRBJ2-1; 13 bases line up with TRBD2. V was clipped by 0 bases and J by 1 base; unmatched bases: 4. The germline gives CDR1 SGHRS, CDR2 YFSETQ. CDR3 size: 18 residues. The CDR3 DNA sequence: TGCGCCAGCAGCTTGGGACTAGCGGGAGGCTTGTCCTACAATGAGCAGTTCTTC. Translation gives CASSLGLAGGLSYNEQFF.

This clone has only one observation. The chain couples TRBV29-1 to TRBJ2-7; D possibly corresponds to TRBD1 (5 bases). Germline assignment: CDR1 SQVTM and CDR2 ANQGSEA. This CDR3 has 13 residues. With 5 bases removed from V and 2 bases from J, the gap between germline ends came to 13 bases. The CDR3 DNA follows: TGCAGCGTTACGACAGCGCCGCCCTACGAGCAGTACTTC. Residues: CSVTTAPPYEQYF.

The genes are TRBV6-1 and TRBJ1-1; 7 bases fit TRBD1. Germline loops: CDR1 MNHNS, CDR2 SASEGT. The CDR3 runs to 13 residues. V lost 8 bases, J lost 3 bases, and 6 bases stayed unmatched. The DNA for the CDR3 is TGTGCCAGCTCATTGACAGGGCACACTGAAGCTTTCTTT. This encodes CASSLTGHTEAFF.

This clone was found once. The genes are TRBV7-9 and TRBJ2-5; D unclear. This CDR3 contains 13 residues. Trimming left V 5 bases short and J 1 base short, with 8 bases between. Germline loops: CDR1 SEHNR, CDR2 FQNEAQ (reference sequence). DNA of the CDR3: TGTGCCAGCAGCCCCCCGTCCCAAGAGACCCAGTACTTC. It is translated as CASSPPSQETQYF.

This chain links TRBV27 with TRBJ2-7, with a tentative D call TRBD2 (5 bases). The ends were cut back, 3 bases at V and 6 bases at J, with 9 bases in the middle. This CDR3 comprises 12 residues. Germline lookup yields CDR1 MNHEY and CDR2 SMNVEV (reference sequence). The CDR3 reads CASSFLAGEQYF. As DNA, the CDR3 is TGTGCCAGCAGTTTTCTAGCCGGCGAGCAGTACTTC.

The CDR3 region has the DNA TGTGCCAGCAGGTTCTTGGACAGGTCAGGAAACACCATATATTTT. Its translation is CASRFLDRSGNTIYF. The rearrangement joins TRBV28 to TRBJ1-3, with 7 bases aligning to TRBD1. The CDR3 runs to 15 residues. From germline, CDR1 is MDHEN and CDR2 SYDVKM. V lost 6 bases to trimming and J lost 4 bases; unmatched junction nucleotides: 9.

V and J are TRBV5-1 and TRBJ2-1; D is perhaps TRBD2 (6 bases). Trimming removed 0 bases from V and 5 bases from J, with 9 bases in between. There are 14 residues in the CDR3. Per germline, CDR1 SGHRS and CDR2 YFSETQ. The CDR3 DNA sequence: TGCGCCAGCAGCTTGGAAGGGAGGCACAATGAGCAGTTCTTC. Its protein is CASSLEGRHNEQFF.

The chain combines TRBV19 with TRBJ1-1, with TRBD1 matching over 7 bases. The V and J ends lost 4 bases and 0 bases, in that order; junction bases with no gene match: 5. Germline values: CDR1 LNHDA, CDR2 SQIVND (reference sequence). The CDR3 runs to 15 residues. The DNA for the CDR3 is TGTGCCAGTAGTACCCCAGGGACAGTGAACACTGAAGCTTTCTTT. This translates into CASSTPGTVNTEAFF. Together with reference TRBV19 and TRBJ1-1, the CDR3 gives the full variable domain: DGGITQSPKYLFRKEGQNVTLSCEQNLNHDAMYWYRQDPGQGLRLIYYSQIVNDFQKGDIAEGYSVSREKKESFPLTVTSAQKNPTAFYLCASSTPGTVNTEAFFGQGTRLTVV.

V is TRBV7-3 and J is TRBJ2-2; 8 nucleotides agree with TRBD2. Germline V lookup: CDR1 SGHTA, CDR2 FQGTGA. Losses at the gene ends were 5 bases for V and 4 bases for J; bases not matched to a gene: 6. This CDR3 contains 15 residues. CDR3 coding DNA: TGTGCCAGCAGCCGACTAGCGAGAGGCACCGGGGAGCTGTTTTTT. This gives the protein CASSRLARGTGELFF.

The V and J genes are TRBV7-9 and TRBJ2-7; 7 bases match TRBD2. The junction had 4 bases not matched to a gene; V was cut back by 5 bases and J by 0 bases. Germline loops: CDR1 SEHNR, CDR2 FQNEAQ (reference sequence). This CDR3 region has 14 residues. The CDR3 coding sequence is TGTGCCAGCAGCCTACGGGACTACTCCTACGAGCAGTACTTC. Its protein product is CASSLRDYSYEQYF.

The chain carries TRBV23-1 and TRBJ1-1, with TRBD1 identical over 8 bases. TRBV23-1 is an open reading frame whose function is uncertain. This CDR3 has 16 amino acids. V lost 3 bases, J lost 5 bases, and 11 bases stayed unmatched. The CDR3 DNA follows: TGCGCCAGCAGTCAGGGTCACGGGACAGGAGGGACTGAAGCTTTCTTT. Translating it yields CASSQGHGTGGTEAFF.

This chain uses TRBV5-1 with TRBJ2-5; D remains unclear. This CDR3 is built from 14 residues. The V gene lost 2 bases and the J gene lost 5 bases, with 13 bases spanning the gap. The germline V gene has CDR1 SGHRS and CDR2 YFSETQ. Here the CDR3 DNA reads TGCGCCAGCAGCTTATGGGCCAGTTCGGAGACCCAGTACTTC. It is translated as CASSLWASSETQYF.

The chain recombines TRBV19 with TRBJ1-1, with 10 nucleotides matching TRBD1. The J segment lost 4 bases and the V segment lost 6 bases, leaving 5 bases of the junction unmatched. This CDR3 spans 14 amino acids. From germline, CDR1 is LNHDA and CDR2 SQIVND (reference sequence). The CDR3 DNA sequence: TGTGCCAGTAGGGATGACAGGGGGCTCACTGAAGCTTTCTTT. Protein: CASRDDRGLTEAFF.

There are a few counts of this clone. The chain couples TRBV6-6 to TRBJ2-7; possible D gene TRBD2, 6 bases. Trimming took 6 bases from V and 2 from J, leaving 14 bases between them. Germline V CDR1 and CDR2: MNHNY, SVGAGI (reference sequence). This CDR3 comprises 14 residues. Here the CDR3 DNA reads TGTGCCAGCAGACGTCGCAGCGGGCCCTACGAGCAGTACTTC. Translated: CASRRRSGPYEQYF.

Points on this clone: Other DNA sequences from this sample encode an identical CDR3 as well. The chain has TRBV11-3 and TRBJ2-7; 13 bases fit TRBD2. Per the germline V gene, CDR1 is SGHNT and CDR2 is YENEEA. The CDR3 sequence is 15 residues long. Trimming removed 5 bases from V and 2 bases from J; junction bases left unmatched: 3. The DNA for the CDR3 is TGTGCCAGCAGCCCCGGGACTAGCGGGACCTACGAGCAGTACTTC. Protein: CASSPGTSGTYEQYF.

The J gene is TRBJ2-7, the V gene TRBV28, with D perhaps matching TRBD1 (6 bases). V gave up 3 bases and J gave up 1 base, with 13 bases separating them. Per the germline V gene, CDR1 is MDHEN and CDR2 is SYDVKM. The CDR3 contains 15 residues. The CDR3 protein is CASSFMDRASYEQYF. In DNA, the CDR3 is TGTGCCAGCAGTTTTATGGACAGAGCTTCCTACGAGCAGTACTTC.

The V and J genes are TRBV5-1 and TRBJ2-7; D may be TRBD2 (6 bases). The CDR3 covers 14 residues. Trimming removed 1 base from V and 2 bases from J, with 10 bases in between. CDR1 and CDR2 from the germline V gene are SGHRS and YFSETQ. CDR3 in amino acids: CASSLRAGTYEQYF. The CDR3 DNA follows: TGCGCCAGCAGCTTGAGGGCGGGAACCTACGAGCAGTACTTC.

This clone came up once. The gene calls are TRBV2 and TRBJ2-7; TRBD2 is a possible D gene (7 bases). CDR3 length: 14 residues. The germline V gene encodes CDR1 SNHLY and CDR2 FYNNEI. The V gene lost 6 bases and the J gene lost 6 bases, with 18 bases spanning the gap. The CDR3 spells CASSEVEGEGEQYF. Written as DNA, the CDR3 is TGTGCCAGCAGCGAGGTGGAGGGGGAGGGCGAGCAGTACTTC. Filled out from reference TRBV2 and TRBJ2-7, the complete variable domain reads EPEVTQTPSHQVTQMGQEVILRCVPISNHLYFYWYRQILGQKVEFLVSFYNNEISEKSEIFDDQFSVERPDGSNFTLKIRSTKLEDSAMYFCASSEVEGEGEQYFGPGTRLTVT.